The T cell receptor beta chain described here comes from a study of tumour-infiltrating T cells in Burkitt lymphoma. Turning to the study itself: The Burkitt lymphoma cohort spanned all epidemiological subtypes. Productive clonality predicted overall and progression-free survival.

A word on this clone: Its target is unknown.

Trimming pared 6 bases from V and 1 base from J, leaving 9 bases between. Per the germline V gene, CDR1 is MRHNA and CDR2 is SNTAGT. The CDR3 is 14 residues long. Assay: immunoSEQ multiplex PCR; the TCRdb copy retains only in-frame clones and omits some. The sample records 4,500 to 5,000 clones, about 13% being singletons. Study results and limitations: Several public clonotypes recurred in numerous Burkitt lymphoma patients.

Sequences were obtained from tumor tissue. The rearrangement uses TRBV6-4 and TRBJ2-2, with D unclear. This receptor was identified in a human donor with Burkitt lymphoma. The CDR3 sequence is CASRKERNTGELFF. DNA for the CDR3: TGTGCCAGCAGAAAAGAACGGAACACCGGGGAGCTGTTTTTT.